This TCR beta chain was obtained from a study of response to subunit inactivated influenza vaccine. The sample holds many counts of this clonotype. The antigen is unknown. TCRdb re-called the RT-PCR reads with MiXCR, one entry per CDR3 protein. The repertoire holds more than 400,000 distinct CDR3 sequences, with around 9.9% as singletons. There are 15 residues in the CDR3. J lost 4 bases, V lost 2 bases, and 3 bases had no gene match. Germline V gives CDR1 SEHNR, CDR2 FQNEAQ (reference sequence). Findings of the study overall: Few additional T cells are recruited per seasonal influenza vaccination, authors suggested.

This chain links TRBV7-9 with TRBJ2-7, with 12 bases identical to TRBD2. The source was PBMCs from blood, collected 35 to 45 days after vaccination. The source is a man in his fifties who received an inactivated influenza vaccine. The CDR3 spells CASSLTSGGHYEQYF. CDR3 sequence (DNA): TGTGCCAGCAGCTTAACTAGCGGGGGGCATTACGAGCAGTACTTC.